The sequence of this T cell receptor beta chain was determined in a study of blood T cell repertoires in COVID-19. Study-wide context: Samples taken during acute and convalescent COVID-19 were collected in the United States, Italy and Spain. From T cells, B-cell-depleted T cells, or PBMCs came the material, which was cDNA or gDNA.

Germline assignment: CDR1 MNHEY and CDR2 SMNVEV (reference sequence). This CDR3 is built from 13 residues. V was shortened by 7 bases and J by 7 bases, with 11 bases between the two germline ends. This clone was observed a few times. Other DNA sequences of this sample code for an identical CDR3. In Seattle, patients joined the study during active infection and were tracked longitudinally. Original methodology: Using reference gene primer amplification, nucleated cell counts were estimated. The table came from immunoSEQ multiplex PCR; TCRdb's copy has only in-frame clones and leaves some out. V, J and clone size were drawn from that table, and D and trimming were deduced from the DNA. Of roughly 180,000 clones detected, about 85% appear once; the ten largest clones hold around 5%.

The chain uses TRBV27 and TRBJ1-6; D is perhaps TRBD1 (6 bases). Sequencing used peripheral blood. This sequence originates from a woman in her fifties or sixties with COVID-19, enrolled during active disease. CDR3 sequence: CASKGQGNSPLHF. The CDR3, as DNA: TGTGCCAGCAAAGGGCAGGGGAATTCACCCCTCCACTTT.